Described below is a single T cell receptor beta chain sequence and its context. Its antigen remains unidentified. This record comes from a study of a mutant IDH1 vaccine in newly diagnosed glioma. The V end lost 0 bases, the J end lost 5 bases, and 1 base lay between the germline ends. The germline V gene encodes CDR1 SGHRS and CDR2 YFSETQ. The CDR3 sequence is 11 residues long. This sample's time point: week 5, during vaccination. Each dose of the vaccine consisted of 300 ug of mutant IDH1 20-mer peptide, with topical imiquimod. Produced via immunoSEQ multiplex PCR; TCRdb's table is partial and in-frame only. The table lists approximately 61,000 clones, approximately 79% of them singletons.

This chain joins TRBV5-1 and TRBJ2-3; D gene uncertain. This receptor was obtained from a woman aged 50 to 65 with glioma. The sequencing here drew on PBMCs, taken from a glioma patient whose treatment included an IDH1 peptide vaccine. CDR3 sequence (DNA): TGCGCCAGCAGCTTGGAAGATACGCAGTATTTT. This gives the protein CASSLEDTQYF.